Below, 5 T cell receptor beta chains from the same sample are listed, as sequenced in a study of response to subunit inactivated influenza vaccine. TCRdb redid the calling of the RT-PCR reads with MiXCR, one entry per CDR3 protein. The sample includes 500,000 or so distinct CDR3 sequences, 16% of them seen just once. The sequenced sample was CD4+ T cells sorted from PBMCs, obtained less than 25 months after vaccination. The receptor source for this set is a man in his fifties or sixties who received an inactivated influenza vaccine.

V and J are TRBV29-1 and TRBJ2-1, with D perhaps given as TRBD1 or TRBD2 (5 bases each). The CDR3 is made up of 15 amino acids. Trimming stripped 3 bases from V and 0 bases from J, with 12 bases between. Germline lookup yields CDR1 SQVTM and CDR2 ANQGSEA. The CDR3 region has the DNA TGCAGCGTTGAGTCAGGGAGAAGCTCCTACAATGAGCAGTTCTTC. This codes for CSVESGRSSYNEQFF.

This rearrangement joins TRBV25-1 to TRBJ2-5; 7 bases fit TRBD1. Germline assignment: CDR1 MGHDK and CDR2 SYGVNS. V was pared by 3 bases and J by 2 bases, with 6 bases of the junction left unmatched. This CDR3 is 15 amino acids long. The CDR3 region has the DNA TGTGCCAGCAGTGACGGACAGGAGATACAAGAGACCCAGTACTTC. This translates into CASSDGQEIQETQYF.

The chain joins TRBV7-9 to TRBJ2-7; D is undetermined. The V gene's germline CDR1 is SEHNR and CDR2 FQNEAQ (reference sequence). The CDR3 consists of 11 residues. Trimming removed 2 bases from V and 9 bases from J, with 8 bases in between. Here the CDR3 DNA reads TGTGCCAGCAGCTTATCGTTGGGGCAGTACTTC. Its translation is CASSLSLGQYF.

V gene TRBV7-2 combines with J gene TRBJ2-7, with 10 bases lining up with TRBD2. Per germline, CDR1 SGHTA and CDR2 FQGNSA. The trim removed 5 bases at V and 5 bases at J, leaving 9 bases unmatched. The CDR3 has 15 residues. The CDR3 nucleotides are TGTGCCAGCAGCGATAATAGCGGGAGGTCCCACGAGCAGTACTTC. This encodes CASSDNSGRSHEQYF. The whole variable domain, remainder taken from reference TRBV7-2 and TRBJ2-7, is GAGVSQSPSNKVTEKGKDVELRCDPISGHTALYWYRQSLGQGLEFLIYFQGNSAPDKSGLPSDRFSAERTGGSVSTLTIQRTQQEDSAVYLCASSDNSGRSHEQYFGPGTRLTVT.

In this sample, this clonotype turned up once. The chain links TRBV18 to TRBJ1-1; 10 nucleotides match TRBD1. Germline trimming cut 3 bases from V and 7 bases from J; bases unmatched to any gene: 2. The CDR3 runs 13 residues. CDR1 and CDR2 from the germline V gene are KGHSH and LQKENI. The CDR3: CASSPRDRGEAFF. The CDR3, as DNA: TGTGCCAGCTCACCTCGGGACAGGGGTGAAGCTTTCTTT.